The T cell receptor beta chain under discussion was sequenced for a study of CD8 T cells in ankylosing spondylitis. Findings and limits, study-wide: Blood of patients with ankylosing spondylitis appeared to be characterized by a TCR beta motif of several highly homologous variants. Disease-linked clones were reportedly significantly enriched in matched ankylosing spondylitis synovial fluid.

For this clonotype: Its antigen remains unknown.

With 4 bases clipped from V and 1 base from J, the junction kept 9 bases outside the gene matches. The CDR3 is made up of 16 amino acids. As the method for making TCR beta libraries, quantitative 5'-RACE with molecular barcodes was used. From the 5' RACE reads, TCRdb called clonotypes with MiXCR, one entry per CDR3 protein. The table shows roughly 170,000 distinct CDR3 sequences, with around a tenth occurring only once. This sequence was found in a female donor with ankylosing spondylitis or in good health (not recorded which). The rearrangement links TRBV12-3 or TRBV12-4 to TRBJ1-2; 7 bases align to TRBD1. The sample taken for sequencing was blood, either unsorted or a sorted T cell fraction (not recorded which). The CDR3 nucleotides are TGTGCCAGCAGTTCCTACCGGGACAGATATAACTATGGCTACACCTTC. Encoded protein: CASSSYRDRYNYGYTF.